One and the same sample provided the 14 T cell receptor beta chains below, sequenced in a study of shared clonotypes between healthy human individuals. The data were produced by immunoSEQ multiplex PCR, yet TCRdb's version contains in-frame clones alone and is incomplete. The sample records about 1.5 million clones, around 98% being singletons. Sequencing was done on a sample of naive CD4+ T cells sorted from blood. Subset reported: CD45RA+ positively selected. The receptors stem from a young man in good health.

On this clone itself: The same CDR3 is also encoded by other DNA sequences in this sample. The V gene is TRBV18, the J gene TRBJ1-2, with D possibly being TRBD1 (5 bases). Germline V gene data show CDR1 as KGHSH and CDR2 as LQKENI. The CDR3 has 12 amino acids. Trimming pared 4 bases from V and 6 bases from J, leaving 9 bases between. Here the CDR3 reads CASSRDRDGYTF. DNA for the CDR3: TGTGCCAGCTCACGGGACCGAGATGGCTACACCTTC.

The genes are TRBV19 and TRBJ2-7; TRBD1 agrees at 11 bases. Per the germline V gene, CDR1 is LNHDA and CDR2 is SQIVND (reference sequence). V lost 5 bases and J lost 3; bases outside the gene matches: 6. CDR3 size: 15 residues. Here the CDR3 DNA reads TGTGCCAGTAGTCTATCGGACAGGGGGCTCTACGAGCAGTACTTC. Translated: CASSLSDRGLYEQYF.

Note on this clone: The sample holds other DNA sequences that translate to the same CDR3. This chain connects TRBV10-3 to TRBJ1-1, with D maybe TRBD1 (5 bases). Germline V gene sequence: CDR1 ENHRY, CDR2 SYGVKD. The CDR3 covers 15 residues. Trimming shortened V by 0 bases and J by 0 bases, and 8 bases separated the two germline ends. The CDR3 DNA reads as TGTGCCATCAGTGAGTCGGGGGGAATGAACACTGAAGCTTTCTTT. Protein: CAISESGGMNTEAFF.

The rearrangement links TRBV5-1 to TRBJ1-4, with D possibly TRBD1 on 5 matching bases. V was clipped by 0 bases and J by 7 bases, with 19 bases between them. The CDR3 length is 17 residues. Germline CDR1 reads SGHRS; CDR2 reads YFSETQ. The CDR3, as DNA: TGCGCCAGCAGCTTGGCCCCGGTGTTGGGGGAAGGTGAAAAACTGTTTTTT. Translating gives CASSLAPVLGEGEKLFF. The variable domain in full, with the rest retrieved from reference TRBV5-1 and TRBJ1-4, is KAGVTQTPRYLIKTRGQQVTLSCSPISGHRSVSWYQQTPGQGLQFLFEYFSETQRNKGNFPGRFSGRQFSNSRSEMNVSTLELGDSALYLCASSLAPVLGEGEKLFFGSGTQLSVL.

V gene TRBV6-5 combines with J gene TRBJ1-2; D ambiguous. Trimming took off 6 bases at V and 8 bases at J, with 22 bases between the two ends. The germline V gene has CDR1 MNHEY and CDR2 SVGAGI. The CDR3 sequence is 15 residues long. The CDR3 DNA is TGTGCCAGCAGCTCCGATGGGCAGGCCCGAGTGGGCTACACCTTC. Its protein is CASSSDGQARVGYTF.

The chain couples TRBV18 to TRBJ2-7; D remains ambiguous. Trimming pared 2 bases from V and 2 bases from J, leaving 10 bases between. Germline V gives CDR1 KGHSH, CDR2 LQKENI. The CDR3 loop spans 14 amino acids. CDR3 in amino acids: CASSPGGYPYEQYF. The CDR3 DNA is TGTGCCAGCTCACCAGGTGGCTACCCCTACGAGCAGTACTTC.

The chain is built from TRBV7-9 and TRBJ1-6, with D possibly matching TRBD1 (5 bases). From germline, CDR1 is SEHNR and CDR2 FQNEAQ (reference sequence). The CDR3 contains 15 residues. V dropped 2 bases and J dropped 9 bases, with 14 bases sitting between them. The CDR3 region is CASSLRDDVVSPLHF. CDR3 nucleotide sequence: TGTGCCAGCAGCTTAAGGGACGACGTCGTTTCACCCCTCCACTTT.

The V and J genes are TRBV28 and TRBJ1-3; D ambiguous. Looked up from germline, CDR1 is MDHEN and CDR2 is SYDVKM. This CDR3 has 15 amino acids. The V end was cut by 6 bases, the J end by 0 bases, with 12 bases between. The CDR3 DNA is TGTGCCAGCAGATCCGGACCCTACTCTGGAAACACCATATATTTT. It codes for CASRSGPYSGNTIYF.

The chain links TRBV2 to TRBJ2-1, with D hard to call. CDR3 length: 14 amino acids. Germline V gives CDR1 SNHLY, CDR2 FYNNEI. Trimming stripped 4 bases from V and 0 bases from J, with 7 bases between. The CDR3 sequence: CASSAQISYNEQFF. As DNA, the CDR3 is TGTGCCAGCAGTGCCCAGATCTCCTACAATGAGCAGTTCTTC.

The chain combines TRBV2 with TRBJ1-2; 7 positions agree with TRBD1. The CDR3 contains 13 residues. The V and J ends lost 4 bases and 8 bases, in that order; junction bases with no gene match: 7. Germline lookup yields CDR1 SNHLY and CDR2 FYNNEI. This CDR3 is CASSVTGTGGYTF. The CDR3 DNA follows: TGTGCCAGCAGTGTGACAGGGACGGGCGGCTACACCTTC.

V usage is TRBV6-6 and J usage is TRBJ2-2; the match to TRBD2 covers 8 bases. CDR1 MNHNY and CDR2 SVGAGI come from the germline V gene (reference sequence). J lost 4 bases, V lost 4 bases, and 5 bases had no gene match. The CDR3 runs to 15 residues. This chain's CDR3 is CASSLGLDSTGELFF. The CDR3 DNA reads TGTGCCAGCAGTTTGGGACTAGATAGCACCGGGGAGCTGTTTTTT.

V is TRBV5-1 and J is TRBJ2-3; 12 bases are a match to TRBD2. The CDR3 consists of 15 residues. The V gene's germline CDR1 is SGHRS and CDR2 YFSETQ. With V trimmed by 3 bases and J by 2 bases, 1 base remained unmatched. The CDR3 reads CASSWTSGITDTQYF. The CDR3, as DNA: TGCGCCAGCAGCTGGACTAGCGGGATCACAGATACGCAGTATTTT.

The rearrangement links TRBV7-9 to TRBJ1-3; D is ambiguous. V lost 1 base and J lost 0, with 7 bases in between. CDR1 is SEHNR and CDR2 is FQNEAQ in the germline V gene (reference sequence). The CDR3 is made up of 15 amino acids. In nucleotides, the CDR3 is TGTGCCAGCAGCTTAGACGGGAGCTCTGGAAACACCATATATTTT. This sequence encodes CASSLDGSSGNTIYF.

The chain is built from TRBV2 and TRBJ1-4; D is uncertain. CDR1 and CDR2 from the germline V gene are SNHLY and FYNNEI. The CDR3 is 14 residues long. V shed 4 bases and J shed 3 bases, with 9 bases lying between them. CDR3 in amino acids: CASSVRQANEKLFF. CDR3 nucleotide sequence: TGTGCCAGCAGTGTCAGGCAAGCTAATGAAAAACTGTTTTTT.